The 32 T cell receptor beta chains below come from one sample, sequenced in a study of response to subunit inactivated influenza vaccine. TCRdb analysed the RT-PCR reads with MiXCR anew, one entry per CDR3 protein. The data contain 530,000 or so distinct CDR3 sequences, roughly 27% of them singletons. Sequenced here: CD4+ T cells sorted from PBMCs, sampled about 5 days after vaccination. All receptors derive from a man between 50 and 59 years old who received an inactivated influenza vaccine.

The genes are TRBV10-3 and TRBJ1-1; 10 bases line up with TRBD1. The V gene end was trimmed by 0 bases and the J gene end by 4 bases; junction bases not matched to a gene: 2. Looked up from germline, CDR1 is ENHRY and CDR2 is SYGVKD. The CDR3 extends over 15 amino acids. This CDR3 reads CAISESGTGATEAFF. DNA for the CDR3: TGTGCCATCAGTGAGTCTGGGACAGGGGCCACTGAAGCTTTCTTT.

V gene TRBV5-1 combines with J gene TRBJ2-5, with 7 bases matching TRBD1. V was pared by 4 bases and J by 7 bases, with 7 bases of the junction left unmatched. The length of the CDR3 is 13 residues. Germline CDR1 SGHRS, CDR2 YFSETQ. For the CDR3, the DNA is TGCGCCAGCAGCCAGGACAGGTTTGGGACCCAGTACTTC. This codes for CASSQDRFGTQYF.

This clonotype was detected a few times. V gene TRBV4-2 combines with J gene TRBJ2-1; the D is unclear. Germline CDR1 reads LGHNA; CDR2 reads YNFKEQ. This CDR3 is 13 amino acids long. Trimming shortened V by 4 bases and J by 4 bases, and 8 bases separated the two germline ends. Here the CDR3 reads CASSPNLYNEQFF. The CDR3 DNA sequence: TGTGCCAGCAGCCCGAATTTATACAATGAGCAGTTCTTC.

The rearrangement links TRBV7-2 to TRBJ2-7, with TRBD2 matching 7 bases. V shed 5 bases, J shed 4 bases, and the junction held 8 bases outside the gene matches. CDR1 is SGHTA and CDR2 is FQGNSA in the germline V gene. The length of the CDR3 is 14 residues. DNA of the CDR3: TGTGCCAGCAGCCGCCGGGGGGAGGTATACGAGCAGTACTTC. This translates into CASSRRGEVYEQYF.

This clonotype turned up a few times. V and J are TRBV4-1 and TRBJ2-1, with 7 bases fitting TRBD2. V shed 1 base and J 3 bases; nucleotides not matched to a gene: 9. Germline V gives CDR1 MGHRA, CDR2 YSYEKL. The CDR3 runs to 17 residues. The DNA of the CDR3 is TGCGCCAGCAGCCAAGGGGGGAAGCTAGCGGACTACAATGAGCAGTTCTTC. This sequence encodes CASSQGGKLADYNEQFF.

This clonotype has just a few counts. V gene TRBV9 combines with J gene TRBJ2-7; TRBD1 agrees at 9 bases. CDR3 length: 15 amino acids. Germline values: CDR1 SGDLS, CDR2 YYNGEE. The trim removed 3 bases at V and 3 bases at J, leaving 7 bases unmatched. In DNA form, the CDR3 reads TGTGCCAGCAGCGGGGGACAGGGTAAAAGCTACGAGCAGTACTTC. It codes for CASSGGQGKSYEQYF.

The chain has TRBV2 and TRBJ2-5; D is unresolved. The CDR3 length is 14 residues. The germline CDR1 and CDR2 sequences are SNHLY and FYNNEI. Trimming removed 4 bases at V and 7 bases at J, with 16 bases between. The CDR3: CASSGQARDGTQYF. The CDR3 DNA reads TGTGCCAGCAGTGGGCAGGCCAGAGACGGGACCCAGTACTTC.

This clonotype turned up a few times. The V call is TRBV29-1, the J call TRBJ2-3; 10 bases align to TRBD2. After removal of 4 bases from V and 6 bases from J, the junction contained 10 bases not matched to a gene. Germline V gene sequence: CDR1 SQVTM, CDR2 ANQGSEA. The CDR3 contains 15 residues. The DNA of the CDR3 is TGCAGCGTTGCGGGGGCTAGCGGGAGTAGGGATACGCAGTATTTT. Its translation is CSVAGASGSRDTQYF.

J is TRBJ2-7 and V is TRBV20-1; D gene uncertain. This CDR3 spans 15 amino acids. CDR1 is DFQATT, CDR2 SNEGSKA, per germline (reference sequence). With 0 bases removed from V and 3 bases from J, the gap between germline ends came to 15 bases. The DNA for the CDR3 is TGCAGTGCTAGAGATGGTCGCACAGTAGTCTACGAGCAGTACTTC. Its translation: CSARDGRTVVYEQYF.

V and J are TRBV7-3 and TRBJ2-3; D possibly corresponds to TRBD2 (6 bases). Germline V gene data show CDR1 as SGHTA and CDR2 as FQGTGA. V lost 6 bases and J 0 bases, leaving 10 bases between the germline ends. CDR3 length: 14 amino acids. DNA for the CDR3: TGTGCCAGCAGTGGCGGGGCTAGCACAGATACGCAGTATTTT. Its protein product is CASSGGASTDTQYF.

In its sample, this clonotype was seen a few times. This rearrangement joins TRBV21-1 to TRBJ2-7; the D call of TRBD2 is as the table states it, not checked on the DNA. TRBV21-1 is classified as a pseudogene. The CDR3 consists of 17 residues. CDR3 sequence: CASKGSASGRSSYEQYF. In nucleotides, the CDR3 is TGTGCCAGCAAGGGCTCGGCTAGCGGGCGGAGCTCCTACGAGCAGTACTTC.

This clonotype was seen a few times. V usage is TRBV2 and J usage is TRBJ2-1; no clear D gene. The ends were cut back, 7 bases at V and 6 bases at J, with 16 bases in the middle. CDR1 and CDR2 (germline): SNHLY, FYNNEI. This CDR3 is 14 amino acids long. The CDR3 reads CASNQEPVGNEQFF. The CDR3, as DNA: TGTGCCAGCAATCAGGAGCCGGTCGGCAATGAGCAGTTCTTC. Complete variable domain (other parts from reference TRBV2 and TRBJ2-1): EPEVTQTPSHQVTQMGQEVILRCVPISNHLYFYWYRQILGQKVEFLVSFYNNEISEKSEIFDDQFSVERPDGSNFTLKIRSTKLEDSAMYFCASNQEPVGNEQFFGPGTRLTVL.

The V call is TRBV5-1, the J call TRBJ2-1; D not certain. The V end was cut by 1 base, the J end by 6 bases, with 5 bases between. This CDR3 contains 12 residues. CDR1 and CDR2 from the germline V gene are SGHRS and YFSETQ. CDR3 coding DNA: TGCGCCAGCAGCTTGTTCGTCAATGAGCAGTTCTTC. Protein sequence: CASSLFVNEQFF. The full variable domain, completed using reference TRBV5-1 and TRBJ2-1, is KAGVTQTPRYLIKTRGQQVTLSCSPISGHRSVSWYQQTPGQGLQFLFEYFSETQRNKGNFPGRFSGRQFSNSRSEMNVSTLELGDSALYLCASSLFVNEQFFGPGTRLTVL.

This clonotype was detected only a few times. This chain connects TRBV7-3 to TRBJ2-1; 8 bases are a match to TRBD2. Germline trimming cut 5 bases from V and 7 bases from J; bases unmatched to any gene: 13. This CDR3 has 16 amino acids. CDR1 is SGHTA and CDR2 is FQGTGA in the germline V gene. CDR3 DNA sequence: TGTGCCAGCAGCCCGACCGGGACTAGTCGAAGGAATGAGCAGTTCTTC. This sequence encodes CASSPTGTSRRNEQFF.

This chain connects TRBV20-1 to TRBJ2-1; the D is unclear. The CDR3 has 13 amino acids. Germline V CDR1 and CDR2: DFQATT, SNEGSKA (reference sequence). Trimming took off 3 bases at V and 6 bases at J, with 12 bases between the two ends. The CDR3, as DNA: TGCAGTGCTAGTCCCACTCACCTCAATGAGCAGTTCTTC. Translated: CSASPTHLNEQFF.

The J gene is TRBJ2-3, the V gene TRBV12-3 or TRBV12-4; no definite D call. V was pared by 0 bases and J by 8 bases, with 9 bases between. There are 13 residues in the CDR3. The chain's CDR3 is CASSLARLGTQYF. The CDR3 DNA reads TGTGCCAGCAGTTTAGCAAGACTCGGTACGCAGTATTTT.

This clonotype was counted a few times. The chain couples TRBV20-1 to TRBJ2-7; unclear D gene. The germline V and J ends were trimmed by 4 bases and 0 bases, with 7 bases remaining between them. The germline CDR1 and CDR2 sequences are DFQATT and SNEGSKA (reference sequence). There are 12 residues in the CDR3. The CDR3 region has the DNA TGCAGTGCTAAACAGAGCTCCTACGAGCAGTACTTC. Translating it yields CSAKQSSYEQYF.

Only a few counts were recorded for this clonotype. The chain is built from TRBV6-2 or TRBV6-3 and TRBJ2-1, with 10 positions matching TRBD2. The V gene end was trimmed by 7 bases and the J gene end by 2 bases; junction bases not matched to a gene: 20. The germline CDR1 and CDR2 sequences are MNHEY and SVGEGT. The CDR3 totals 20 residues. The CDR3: CASKLGIPGLALVAYNEQFF. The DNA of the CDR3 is TGTGCCAGCAAGTTGGGCATCCCGGGACTAGCGTTAGTCGCCTACAATGAGCAGTTCTTC.

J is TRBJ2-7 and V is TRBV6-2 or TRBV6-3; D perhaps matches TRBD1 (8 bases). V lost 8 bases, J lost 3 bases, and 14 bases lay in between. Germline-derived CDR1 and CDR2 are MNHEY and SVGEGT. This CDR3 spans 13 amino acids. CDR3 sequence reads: CASGYRGGYEQYF. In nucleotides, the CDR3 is TGTGCCAGCGGATACAGGGGGGGCTACGAGCAGTACTTC.

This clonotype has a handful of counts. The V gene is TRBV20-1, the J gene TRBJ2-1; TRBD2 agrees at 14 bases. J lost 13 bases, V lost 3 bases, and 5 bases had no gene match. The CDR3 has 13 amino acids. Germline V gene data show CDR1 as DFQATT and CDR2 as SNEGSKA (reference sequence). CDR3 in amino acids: CSASRGLAGGQFF. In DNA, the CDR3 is TGCAGTGCTAGTCGCGGACTAGCGGGAGGCCAGTTCTTC.

The CDR3 DNA sequence: TGTGCCACAAGTGTCCCTGGACGGAGTAACTATGGCTACACCTTC. The encoded protein is CATSVPGRSNYGYTF. The V call is TRBV10-3, the J call TRBJ1-2, with no clear D. The CDR3 is made up of 15 amino acids. Germline V gene sequence: CDR1 ENHRY, CDR2 SYGVKD. V was pared by 10 bases and J by 1 base, with 19 bases between.

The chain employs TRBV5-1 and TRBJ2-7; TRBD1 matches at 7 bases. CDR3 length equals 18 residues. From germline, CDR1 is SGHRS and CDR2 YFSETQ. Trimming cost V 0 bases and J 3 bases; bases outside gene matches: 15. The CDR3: CASSLATVGQALDYEQYF. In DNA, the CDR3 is TGCGCCAGCAGCTTGGCCACCGTCGGACAGGCCCTAGACTACGAGCAGTACTTC.

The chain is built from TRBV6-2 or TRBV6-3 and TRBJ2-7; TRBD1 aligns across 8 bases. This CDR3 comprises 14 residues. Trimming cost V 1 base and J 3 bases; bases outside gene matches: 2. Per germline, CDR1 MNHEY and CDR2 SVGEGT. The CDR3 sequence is CASSYWDRFYEQYF. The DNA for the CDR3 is TGTGCCAGCAGTTACTGGGACAGGTTCTACGAGCAGTACTTC.

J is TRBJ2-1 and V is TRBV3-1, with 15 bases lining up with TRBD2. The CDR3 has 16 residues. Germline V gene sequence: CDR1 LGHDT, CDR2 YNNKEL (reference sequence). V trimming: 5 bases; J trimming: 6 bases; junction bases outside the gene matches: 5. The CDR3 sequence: CASSKRTSGGANEQFF. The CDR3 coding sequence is TGTGCCAGCAGCAAGAGGACTAGCGGGGGGGCCAATGAGCAGTTCTTC.

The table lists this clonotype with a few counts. CDR3 DNA: TGCAGTGCTAGAATCAGGGAGACCCAGTACTTC. Protein sequence: CSARIRETQYF. The chain combines TRBV20-1 with TRBJ2-5; D is uncertain. The CDR3 length is 11 residues. Trimming took 2 bases from V and 5 from J, leaving 6 bases between them. Germline V gene lookup returns CDR1 DFQATT and CDR2 SNEGSKA (reference sequence).

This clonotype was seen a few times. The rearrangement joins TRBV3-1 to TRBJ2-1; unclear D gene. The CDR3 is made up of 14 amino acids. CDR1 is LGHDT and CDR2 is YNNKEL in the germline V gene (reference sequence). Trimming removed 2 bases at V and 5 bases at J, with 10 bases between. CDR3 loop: CASSQTGLNNEQFF. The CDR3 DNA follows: TGTGCCAGCAGCCAAACCGGGCTGAACAATGAGCAGTTCTTC.

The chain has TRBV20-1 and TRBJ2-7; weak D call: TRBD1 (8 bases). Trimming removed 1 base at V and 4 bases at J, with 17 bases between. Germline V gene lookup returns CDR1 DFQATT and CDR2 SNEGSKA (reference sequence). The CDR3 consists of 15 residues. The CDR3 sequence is CSARGGGTGGYEQYF. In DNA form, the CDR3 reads TGCAGTGCTAGAGGGGGGGGGACAGGAGGTTACGAGCAGTACTTC.

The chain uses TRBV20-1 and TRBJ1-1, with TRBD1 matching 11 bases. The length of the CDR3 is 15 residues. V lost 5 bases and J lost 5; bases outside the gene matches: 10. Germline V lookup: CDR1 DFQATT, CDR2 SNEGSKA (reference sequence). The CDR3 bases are TGCAGTGCTCCCCCCGTCGGGACAGGGGGTACTGAAGCTTTCTTT. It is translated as CSAPPVGTGGTEAFF.

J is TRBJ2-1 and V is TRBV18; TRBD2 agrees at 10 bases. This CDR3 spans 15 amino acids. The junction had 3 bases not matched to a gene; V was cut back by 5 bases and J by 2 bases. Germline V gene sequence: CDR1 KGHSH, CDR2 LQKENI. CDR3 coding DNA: TGTGCCAGCTCAATACTAGCGGGAACCTACAATGAGCAGTTCTTC. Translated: CASSILAGTYNEQFF.

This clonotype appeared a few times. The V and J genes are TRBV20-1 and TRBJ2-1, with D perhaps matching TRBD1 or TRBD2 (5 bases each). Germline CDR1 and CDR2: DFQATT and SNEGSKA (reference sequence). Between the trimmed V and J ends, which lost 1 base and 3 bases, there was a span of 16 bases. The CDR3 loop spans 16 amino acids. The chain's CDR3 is CSARGVRDPYYNEQFF. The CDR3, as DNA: TGCAGTGCTAGAGGGGTCCGGGACCCCTACTACAATGAGCAGTTCTTC.

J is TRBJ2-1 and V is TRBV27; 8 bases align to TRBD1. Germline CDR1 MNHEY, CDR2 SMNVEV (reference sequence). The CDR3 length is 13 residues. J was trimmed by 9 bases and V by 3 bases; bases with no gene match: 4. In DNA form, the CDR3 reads TGTGCCAGCAGTTTGGCAGGGGGCCTTGAGCAGTTCTTC. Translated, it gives CASSLAGGLEQFF.

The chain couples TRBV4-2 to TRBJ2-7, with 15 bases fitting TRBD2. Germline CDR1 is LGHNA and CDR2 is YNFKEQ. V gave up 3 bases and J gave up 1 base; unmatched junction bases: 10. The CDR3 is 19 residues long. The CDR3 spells CASSQVRGLAGGWSYEQYF. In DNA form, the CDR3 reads TGTGCCAGCAGCCAGGTCCGCGGACTAGCGGGAGGGTGGTCCTACGAGCAGTACTTC.